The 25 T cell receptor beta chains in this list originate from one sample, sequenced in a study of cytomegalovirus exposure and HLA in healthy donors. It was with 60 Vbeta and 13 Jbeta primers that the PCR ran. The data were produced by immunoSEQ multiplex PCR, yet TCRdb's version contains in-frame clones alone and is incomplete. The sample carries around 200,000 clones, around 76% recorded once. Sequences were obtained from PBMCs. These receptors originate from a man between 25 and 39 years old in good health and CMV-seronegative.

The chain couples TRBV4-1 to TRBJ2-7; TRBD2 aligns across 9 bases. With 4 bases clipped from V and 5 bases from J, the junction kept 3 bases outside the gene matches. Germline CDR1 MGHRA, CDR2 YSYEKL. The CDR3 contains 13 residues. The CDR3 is CASSLSGSDEQYF. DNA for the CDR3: TGCGCCAGCAGCCTTAGCGGGAGTGACGAGCAGTACTTC.

The DNA for the CDR3 is TGTGCCAGCAAACTTAGCGGGAACGGGGGCGATGAGCAGTTCTTC. This gives the protein CASKLSGNGGDEQFF. The rearrangement joins TRBV6-5 to TRBJ2-1; 8 positions match TRBD2. Germline V gives CDR1 MNHEY, CDR2 SVGAGI. J gave up 8 bases and V 7 bases, and 13 bases lay outside the gene matches. This CDR3 region has 15 residues.

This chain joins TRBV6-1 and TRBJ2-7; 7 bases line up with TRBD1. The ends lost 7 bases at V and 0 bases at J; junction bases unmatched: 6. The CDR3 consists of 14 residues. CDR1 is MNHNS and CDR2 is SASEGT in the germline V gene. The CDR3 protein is CASITGDPSYEQYF. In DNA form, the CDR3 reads TGTGCCAGCATTACAGGGGATCCCTCCTACGAGCAGTACTTC.

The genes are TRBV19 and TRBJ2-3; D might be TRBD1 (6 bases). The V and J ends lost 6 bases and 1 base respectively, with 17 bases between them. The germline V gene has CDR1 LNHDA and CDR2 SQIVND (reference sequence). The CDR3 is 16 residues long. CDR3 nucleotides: TGTGCCAGTAGCCTGGGGGCTACGGGTCGCACAGATACGCAGTATTTT. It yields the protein CASSLGATGRTDTQYF.

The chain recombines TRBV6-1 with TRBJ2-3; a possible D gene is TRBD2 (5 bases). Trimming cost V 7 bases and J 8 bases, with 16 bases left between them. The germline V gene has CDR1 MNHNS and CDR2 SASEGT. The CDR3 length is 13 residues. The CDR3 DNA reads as TGTGCCAGCACCCCAACGGACGGGGTTACGCAGTATTTT. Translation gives CASTPTDGVTQYF.

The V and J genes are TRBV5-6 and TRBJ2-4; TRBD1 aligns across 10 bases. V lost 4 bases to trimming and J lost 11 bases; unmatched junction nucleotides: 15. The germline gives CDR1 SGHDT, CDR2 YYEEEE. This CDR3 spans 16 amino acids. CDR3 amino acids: CASSVTGTGAIGVQYF. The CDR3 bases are TGTGCCAGCAGCGTAACCGGGACAGGGGCCATTGGGGTTCAGTACTTC. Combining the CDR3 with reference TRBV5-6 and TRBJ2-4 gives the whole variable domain DAGVTQSPTHLIKTRGQQVTLRCSPKSGHDTVSWYQQALGQGPQFIFQYYEEEERQRGNFPDRFSGHQFPNYSSELNVNALLLGDSALYLCASSVTGTGAIGVQYFGAGTRLSVL.

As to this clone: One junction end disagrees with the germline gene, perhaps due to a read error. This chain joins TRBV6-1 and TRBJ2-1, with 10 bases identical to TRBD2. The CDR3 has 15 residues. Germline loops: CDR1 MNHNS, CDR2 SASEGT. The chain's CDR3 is CASSEGSGRINEQFF. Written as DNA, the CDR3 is TGTGCCAGCAGCGAAGGTAGCGGGAGGATAAATGAGCAGTTCTTC.

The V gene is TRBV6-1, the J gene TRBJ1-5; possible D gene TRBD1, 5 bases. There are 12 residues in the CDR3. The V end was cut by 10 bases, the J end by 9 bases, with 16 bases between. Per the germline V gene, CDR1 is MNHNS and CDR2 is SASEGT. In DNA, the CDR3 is TGTGCCACCTTTGGGGCAGCCAGGCCCCAGCATTTT. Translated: CATFGAARPQHF.

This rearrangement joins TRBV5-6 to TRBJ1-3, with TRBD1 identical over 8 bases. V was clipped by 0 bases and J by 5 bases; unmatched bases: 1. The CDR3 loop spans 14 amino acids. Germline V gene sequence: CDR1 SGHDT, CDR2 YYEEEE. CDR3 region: CASSLGTGRNTIYF. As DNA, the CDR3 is TGTGCCAGCAGCTTGGGGACAGGGCGAAACACCATATATTTT.

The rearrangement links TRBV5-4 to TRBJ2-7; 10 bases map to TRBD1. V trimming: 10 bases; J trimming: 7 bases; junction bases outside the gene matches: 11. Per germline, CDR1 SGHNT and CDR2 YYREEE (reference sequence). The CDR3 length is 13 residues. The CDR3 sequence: CAGKGQGLEEQYF. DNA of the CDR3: TGTGCCGGAAAGGGACAGGGGCTCGAAGAGCAGTACTTC.

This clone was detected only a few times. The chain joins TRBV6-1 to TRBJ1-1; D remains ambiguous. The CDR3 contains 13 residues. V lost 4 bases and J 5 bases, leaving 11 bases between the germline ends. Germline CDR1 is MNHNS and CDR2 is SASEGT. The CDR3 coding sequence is TGTGCCAGCAGTGCTAATATGGTAACTGAAGCTTTCTTT. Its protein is CASSANMVTEAFF.

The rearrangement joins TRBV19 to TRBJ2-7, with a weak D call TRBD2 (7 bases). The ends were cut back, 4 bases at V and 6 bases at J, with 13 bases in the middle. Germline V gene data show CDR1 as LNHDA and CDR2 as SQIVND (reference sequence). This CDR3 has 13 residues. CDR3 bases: TGTGCCAGTAGTACCTGGGGGGGGGCCGAGCAGTACTTC. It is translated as CASSTWGGAEQYF.

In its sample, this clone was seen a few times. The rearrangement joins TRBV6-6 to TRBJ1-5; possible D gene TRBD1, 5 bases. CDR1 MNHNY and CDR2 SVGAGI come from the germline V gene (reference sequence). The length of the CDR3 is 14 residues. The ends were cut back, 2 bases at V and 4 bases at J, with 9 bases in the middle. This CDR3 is CASSYRQTNQPQHF. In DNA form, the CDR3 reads TGTGCCAGCAGTTACCGACAGACTAATCAGCCCCAGCATTTT.

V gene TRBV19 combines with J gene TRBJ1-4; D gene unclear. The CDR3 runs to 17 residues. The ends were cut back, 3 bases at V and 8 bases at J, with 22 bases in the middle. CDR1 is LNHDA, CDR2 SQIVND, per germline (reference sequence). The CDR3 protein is CASSIGSGRNSREKLFF. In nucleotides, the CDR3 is TGTGCCAGTAGTATTGGATCGGGGAGGAATTCACGGGAAAAACTGTTTTTT.

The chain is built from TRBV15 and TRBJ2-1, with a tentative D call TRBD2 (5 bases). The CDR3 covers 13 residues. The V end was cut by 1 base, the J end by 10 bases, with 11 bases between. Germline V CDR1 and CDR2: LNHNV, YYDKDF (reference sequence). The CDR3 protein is CATSRAGIPEQFF. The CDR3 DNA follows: TGTGCCACCAGCAGAGCCGGGATTCCAGAGCAGTTCTTC.

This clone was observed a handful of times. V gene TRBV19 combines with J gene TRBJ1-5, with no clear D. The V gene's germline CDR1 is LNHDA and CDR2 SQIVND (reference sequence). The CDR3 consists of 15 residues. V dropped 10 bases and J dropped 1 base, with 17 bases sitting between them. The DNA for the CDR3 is TGTGCCACTCCTGGCAACGTCGAAAGCAATCAGCCCCAGCATTTT. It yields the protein CATPGNVESNQPQHF.

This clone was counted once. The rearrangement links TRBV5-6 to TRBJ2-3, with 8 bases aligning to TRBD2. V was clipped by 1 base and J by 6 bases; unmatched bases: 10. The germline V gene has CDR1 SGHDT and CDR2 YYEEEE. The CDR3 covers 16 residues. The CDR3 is CASSLRRVAGRDTQYF. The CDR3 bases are TGTGCCAGCAGCTTGAGGAGAGTAGCGGGACGGGATACGCAGTATTTT.

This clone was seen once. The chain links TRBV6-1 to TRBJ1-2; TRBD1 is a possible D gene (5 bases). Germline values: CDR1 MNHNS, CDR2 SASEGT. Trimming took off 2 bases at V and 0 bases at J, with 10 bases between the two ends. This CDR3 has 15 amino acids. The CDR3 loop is CASSEPGRPNYGYTF. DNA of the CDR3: TGTGCCAGCAGTGAACCAGGGAGGCCTAACTATGGCTACACCTTC.

The CDR3: CASTVVSGSGETQYF. In DNA, the CDR3 is TGTGCCAGCACCGTAGTTAGCGGGAGTGGAGAGACCCAGTACTTC. This sequence joins TRBV7-2 and TRBJ2-5; 9 bases fit TRBD2. From germline, CDR1 is SGHTA and CDR2 FQGNSA. V was clipped by 7 bases and J by 4 bases; unmatched bases: 10. The CDR3 covers 15 residues.

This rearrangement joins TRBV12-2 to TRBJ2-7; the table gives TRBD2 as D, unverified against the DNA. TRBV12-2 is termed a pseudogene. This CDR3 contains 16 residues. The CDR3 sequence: CASRFKTGLAGREQYF. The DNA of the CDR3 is TGTGCAAGTCGCTTCAAGACCGGACTAGCGGGACGCGAGCAGTACTTC.

The CDR3 spells CASSRRQGTDEKLFF. The CDR3 DNA reads TGTGCCAGCAGCCGACGACAGGGGACCGATGAAAAACTGTTTTTT. The genes are TRBV6-6 and TRBJ1-4; 8 positions match TRBD1. Germline V CDR1 and CDR2: MNHNY, SVGAGI (reference sequence). The ends lost 6 bases at V and 6 bases at J; junction bases unmatched: 9. The CDR3 spans 15 residues.

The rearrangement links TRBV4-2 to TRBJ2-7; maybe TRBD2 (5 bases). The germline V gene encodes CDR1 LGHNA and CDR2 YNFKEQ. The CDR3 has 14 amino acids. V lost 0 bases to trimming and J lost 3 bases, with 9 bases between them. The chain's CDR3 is CASSQDPRDYEQYF. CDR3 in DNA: TGTGCCAGCAGCCAAGATCCCCGGGACTACGAGCAGTACTTC.

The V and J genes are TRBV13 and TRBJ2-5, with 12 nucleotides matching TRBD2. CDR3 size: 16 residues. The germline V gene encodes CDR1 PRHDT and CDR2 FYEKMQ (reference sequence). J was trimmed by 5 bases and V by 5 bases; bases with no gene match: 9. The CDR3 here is CASSPPLAGGRETQYF. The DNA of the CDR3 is TGTGCCAGCAGCCCCCCTCTAGCGGGAGGGCGGGAGACCCAGTACTTC.

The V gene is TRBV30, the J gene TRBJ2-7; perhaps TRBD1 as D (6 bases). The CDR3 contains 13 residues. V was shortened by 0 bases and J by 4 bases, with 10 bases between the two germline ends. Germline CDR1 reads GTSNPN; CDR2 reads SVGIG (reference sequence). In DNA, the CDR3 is TGTGCCTGGAGTGTAGGGCAGGGGTACGAGCAGTACTTC. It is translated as CAWSVGQGYEQYF.

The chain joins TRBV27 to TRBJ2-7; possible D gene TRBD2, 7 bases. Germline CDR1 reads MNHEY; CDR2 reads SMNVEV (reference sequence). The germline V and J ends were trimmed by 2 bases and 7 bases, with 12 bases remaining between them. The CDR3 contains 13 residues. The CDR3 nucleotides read TGTGCCAGCAGTTTAGTCGGGGGGCGGGAGCAGTACTTC. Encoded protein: CASSLVGGREQYF.